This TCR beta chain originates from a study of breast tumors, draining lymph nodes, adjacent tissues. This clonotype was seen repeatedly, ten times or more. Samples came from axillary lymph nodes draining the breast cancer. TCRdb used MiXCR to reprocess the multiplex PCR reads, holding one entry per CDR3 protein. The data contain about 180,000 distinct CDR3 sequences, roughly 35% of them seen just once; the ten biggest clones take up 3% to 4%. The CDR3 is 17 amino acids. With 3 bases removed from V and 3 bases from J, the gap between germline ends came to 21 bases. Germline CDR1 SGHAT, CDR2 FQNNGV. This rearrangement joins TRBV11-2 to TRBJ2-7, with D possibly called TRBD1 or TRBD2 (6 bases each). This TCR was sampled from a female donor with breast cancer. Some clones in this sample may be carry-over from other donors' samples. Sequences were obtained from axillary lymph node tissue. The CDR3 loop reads CASSFGRGTRELYEQYF. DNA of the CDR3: TGTGCCAGCAGCTTCGGCCGCGGGACACGAGAACTCTACGAGCAGTACTTC.